This TCR beta chain was documented in a study of T cell repertoires and HLA-DP antigens. The repertoire was sequenced with immunoSEQ multiplex PCR; TCRdb's copy has only in-frame clones and lacks some. The sample includes fewer than 75,000 clones, around 80% seen only once; the top ten take more than 1.5%. This CDR3 spans 11 amino acids. The V and J ends lost 1 base and 7 bases respectively, with 4 bases between them. Germline V gene data show CDR1 as LGHNA and CDR2 as YSLEER. As for this clone: Antigen specificity is unknown. Different DNA sequences within this sample yield the same CDR3.

General study results and limits: Clones undetected before culture averaged roughly 40% against one allele and approximately 51% against the other.

The source material was CD4+ T cells from PBMCs. The TCR comes from a man in his 60s in good health and CMV-seronegative. V is TRBV4-3 and J is TRBJ1-1; D gene uncertain. The CDR3 nucleotides are TGCGCCAGCAGCCAAGGGTTTGAAGCTTTCTTT. As protein: CASSQGFEAFF.